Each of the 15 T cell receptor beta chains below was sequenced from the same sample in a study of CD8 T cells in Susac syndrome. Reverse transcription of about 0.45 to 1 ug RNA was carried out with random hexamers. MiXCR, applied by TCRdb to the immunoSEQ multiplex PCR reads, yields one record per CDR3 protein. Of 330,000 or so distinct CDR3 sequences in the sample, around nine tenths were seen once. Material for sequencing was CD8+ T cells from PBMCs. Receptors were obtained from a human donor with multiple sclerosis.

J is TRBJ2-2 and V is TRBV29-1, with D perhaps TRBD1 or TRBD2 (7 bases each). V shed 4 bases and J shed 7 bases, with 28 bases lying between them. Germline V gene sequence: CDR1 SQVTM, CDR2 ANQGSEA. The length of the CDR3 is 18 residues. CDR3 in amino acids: CSVGGSSRGGPPSGELFF. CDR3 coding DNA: TGCAGCGTTGGCGGCTCTTCCAGGGGGGGCCCCCCGAGCGGGGAGCTGTTTTTT.

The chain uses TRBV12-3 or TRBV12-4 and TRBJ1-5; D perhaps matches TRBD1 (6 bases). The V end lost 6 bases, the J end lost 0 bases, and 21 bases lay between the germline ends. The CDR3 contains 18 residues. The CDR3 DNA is TGTGCCAGCAGCTCAGAATCCGGACAGCTTTATAGCAATCAGCCCCAGCATTTT. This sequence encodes CASSSESGQLYSNQPQHF.

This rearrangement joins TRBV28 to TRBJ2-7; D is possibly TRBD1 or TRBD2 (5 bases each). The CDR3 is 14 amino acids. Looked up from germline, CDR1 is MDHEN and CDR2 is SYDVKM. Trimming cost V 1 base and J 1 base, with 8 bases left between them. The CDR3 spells CASSLFGGSYEQYF. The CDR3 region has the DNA TGTGCCAGCAGTTTATTTGGGGGTTCCTACGAGCAGTACTTC. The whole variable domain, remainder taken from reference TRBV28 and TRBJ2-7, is DVKVTQSSRYLVKRTGEKVFLECVQDMDHENMFWYRQDPGLGLRLIYFSYDVKMKEKGDIPEGYSVSREKKERFSLILESASTNQTSMYLCASSLFGGSYEQYFGPGTRLTVT.

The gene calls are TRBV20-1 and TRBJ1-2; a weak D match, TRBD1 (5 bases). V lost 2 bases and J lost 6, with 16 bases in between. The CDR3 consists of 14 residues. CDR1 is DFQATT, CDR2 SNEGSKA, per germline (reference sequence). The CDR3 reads CSARSVRVNHGYTF. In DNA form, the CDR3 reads TGCAGTGCTAGAAGCGTCAGGGTAAACCATGGCTACACCTTC.

In DNA form, the CDR3 reads TGTGCCGTCAGGGGGGCCGAGATTTACGAGCAGTACTTC. It codes for CAVRGAEIYEQYF. The chain employs TRBV7-2 and TRBJ2-7; tentative D call: TRBD1 (7 bases). V lost 11 bases and J 4 bases, leaving 18 bases between the germline ends. Germline CDR1 SGHTA, CDR2 FQGNSA. The CDR3 is 13 residues long.

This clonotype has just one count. CDR3 loop: CASSRVGGTEAFF. The CDR3 DNA is TGCGCCAGCAGCCGGGTAGGGGGCACTGAAGCTTTCTTT. J is TRBJ1-1 and V is TRBV4-3; weak D call: TRBD1 (6 bases). CDR3 length equals 13 residues. V lost 4 bases to trimming and J lost 4 bases, with 10 bases between them. Germline V gene sequence: CDR1 LGHNA, CDR2 YSLEER.

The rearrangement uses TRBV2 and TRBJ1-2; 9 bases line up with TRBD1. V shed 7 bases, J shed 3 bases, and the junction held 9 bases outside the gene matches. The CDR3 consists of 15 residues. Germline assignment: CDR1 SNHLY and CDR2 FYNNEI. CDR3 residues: CASTPRTGDHYGYTF. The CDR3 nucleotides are TGTGCCAGCACCCCTAGGACAGGGGATCACTATGGCTACACCTTC.

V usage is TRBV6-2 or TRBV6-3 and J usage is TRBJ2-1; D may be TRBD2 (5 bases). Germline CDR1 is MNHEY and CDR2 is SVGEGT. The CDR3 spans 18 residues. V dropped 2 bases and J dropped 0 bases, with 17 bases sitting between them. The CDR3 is CASSYSTEPRGSYNEQFF. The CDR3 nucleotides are TGTGCCAGCAGTTACAGTACGGAGCCCCGGGGCTCCTACAATGAGCAGTTCTTC.

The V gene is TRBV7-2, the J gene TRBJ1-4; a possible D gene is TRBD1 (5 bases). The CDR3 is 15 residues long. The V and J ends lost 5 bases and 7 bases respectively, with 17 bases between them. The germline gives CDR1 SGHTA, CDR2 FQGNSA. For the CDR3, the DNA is TGTGCCAGCAGCCCGACCCTCGGGCAGGGTGAAAAACTGTTTTTT. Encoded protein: CASSPTLGQGEKLFF.

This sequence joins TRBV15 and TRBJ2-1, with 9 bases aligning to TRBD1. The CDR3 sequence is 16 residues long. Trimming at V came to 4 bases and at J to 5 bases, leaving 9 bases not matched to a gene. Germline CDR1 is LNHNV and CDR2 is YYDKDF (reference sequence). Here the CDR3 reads CATSMSPGQGDNEQFF. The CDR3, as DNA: TGTGCCACCAGCATGTCGCCGGGACAGGGAGACAATGAGCAGTTCTTC. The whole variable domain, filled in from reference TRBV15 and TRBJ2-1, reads DAMVIQNPRYQVTQFGKPVTLSCSQTLNHNVMYWYQQKSSQAPKLLFHYYDKDFNNEADTPDNFQSRRPNTSFCFLDIRSPGLGDTAMYLCATSMSPGQGDNEQFFGPGTRLTVL.

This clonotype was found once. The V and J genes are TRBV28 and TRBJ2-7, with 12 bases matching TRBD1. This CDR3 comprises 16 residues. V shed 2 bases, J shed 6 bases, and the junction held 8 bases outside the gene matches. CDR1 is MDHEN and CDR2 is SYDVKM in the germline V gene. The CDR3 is CASSLASGTGGGEQYF. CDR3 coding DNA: TGTGCCAGCAGTTTAGCCTCCGGGACAGGGGGCGGCGAGCAGTACTTC.

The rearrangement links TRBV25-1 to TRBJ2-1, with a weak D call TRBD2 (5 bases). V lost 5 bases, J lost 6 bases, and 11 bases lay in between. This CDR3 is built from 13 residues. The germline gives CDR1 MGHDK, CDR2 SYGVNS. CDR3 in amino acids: CASSLLGPNEQFF. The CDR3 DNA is TGTGCCAGCAGTCTACTAGGGCCCAATGAGCAGTTCTTC. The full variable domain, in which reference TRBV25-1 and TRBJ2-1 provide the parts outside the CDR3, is EADIYQTPRYLVIGTGKKITLECSQTMGHDKMYWYQQDPGMELHLIHYSYGVNSTEKGDLSSESTVSRIRTEHFPLTLESARPSHTSQYLCASSLLGPNEQFFGPGTRLTVL.

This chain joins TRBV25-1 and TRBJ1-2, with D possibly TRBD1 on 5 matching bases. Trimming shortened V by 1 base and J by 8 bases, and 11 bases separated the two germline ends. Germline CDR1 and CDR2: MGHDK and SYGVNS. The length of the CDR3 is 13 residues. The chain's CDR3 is CASSEWGGTGYTF. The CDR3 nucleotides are TGTGCCAGCAGTGAATGGGGGGGTACGGGCTACACCTTC.

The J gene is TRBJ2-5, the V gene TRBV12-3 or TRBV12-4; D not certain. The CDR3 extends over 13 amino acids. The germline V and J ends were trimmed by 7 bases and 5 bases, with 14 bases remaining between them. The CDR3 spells CASKTGALETQYF. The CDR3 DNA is TGTGCCAGCAAGACGGGTGCTCTTGAGACCCAGTACTTC.

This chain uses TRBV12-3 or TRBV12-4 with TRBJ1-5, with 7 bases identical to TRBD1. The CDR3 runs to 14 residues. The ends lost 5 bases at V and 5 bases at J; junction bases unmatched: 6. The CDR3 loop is CASSRTGSHQPQHF. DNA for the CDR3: TGTGCCAGCAGTAGGACAGGATCCCATCAGCCCCAGCATTTT.